This is a list of T cell receptor beta chains from one sample in a study of blood T cells in healthy people across ages. TCRdb itself ran the 5' RACE reads through MiXCR, one entry per CDR3 protein. The sample holds fewer than 950,000 distinct CDR3 sequences, 53% seen once. The sample comprised blood. All receptors derive from a man older than 75 in good health. Each CDR3 is given with its conserved first and last residue. D genes are given only for firm matches. Rows may omit the clone size; those that give it use once, few, many or a size class.

j_call | v_call | clone_size | d_call | cdr3_aa | cdr3_nt
TRBJ2-4 | TRBV9 | NA | TRBD1 | CASSPGDRGPKNIQYF | TGTGCCAGCAGCCCAGGGGACAGGGGGCCCAAAAACATTCAGTACTTC
TRBJ2-4 | TRBV28 | NA | TRBD2 | CASSLQREVFQRKNIQYF | TGTGCCAGCAGTTTGCAGCGGGAGGTTTTCCAGAGAAAAAACATTCAGTACTTC
TRBJ2-5 | TRBV9 | few | TRBD1 | CASSAHGRDRAQETQYF | TGTGCCAGCAGCGCACACGGTAGGGACAGAGCCCAAGAGACCCAGTACTTC
TRBJ2-6 | TRBV4-1 | NA | NA | CASSQTAGSGANVLTF | TGCGCCAGCAGCCAAACAGCGGGCTCTGGGGCCAACGTCCTGACTTTC
TRBJ2-5 | TRBV3-1 | NA | NA | CASSRAGQETQYF | TGTGCCAGCAGCCGAGCCGGTCAAGAGACCCAGTACTTC
TRBJ1-5 | TRBV9 | NA | NA | CASSNAGTNQPQHF | TGTGCCAGCAGTAATGCGGGTACCAATCAGCCCCAGCATTTT
TRBJ2-4 | TRBV20-1 | NA | NA | CSASSYRPDRKNIQYF | TGCAGTGCTAGCTCTTATAGGCCGGACAGAAAAAACATTCAGTACTTC
TRBJ2-7 | TRBV20-1 | NA | TRBD2 | CSAKGAGPLEQYF | TGCAGTGCTAAGGGAGCGGGGCCCCTCGAGCAGTACTTC
TRBJ2-3 | TRBV20-1 | NA | NA | CSAPVEGPDTQYF | TGCAGTGCCCCCGTGGAGGGCCCAGATACGCAGTATTTT
TRBJ2-7 | TRBV5-1 | NA | NA | CASSFRAGDYEQYF | TGCGCCAGCAGCTTTCGTGCAGGGGACTACGAGCAGTACTTC
TRBJ2-6 | TRBV5-6 | few | TRBD1 | CASSSFRDRAPGANVLTF | TGTGCCAGCAGCAGCTTCCGGGACAGGGCCCCTGGGGCCAACGTCCTGACTTTC
TRBJ1-1 | TRBV7-2 | NA | TRBD1 | CASSLVGTGGYGTEAFF | TGTGCCAGCAGCTTAGTGGGGACAGGGGGCTATGGCACTGAAGCTTTCTTT
TRBJ2-1 | TRBV6-1 | NA | TRBD2 | CATDPSGTYNEQFF | TGTGCCACGGACCCTAGCGGAACCTACAATGAGCAGTTCTTC